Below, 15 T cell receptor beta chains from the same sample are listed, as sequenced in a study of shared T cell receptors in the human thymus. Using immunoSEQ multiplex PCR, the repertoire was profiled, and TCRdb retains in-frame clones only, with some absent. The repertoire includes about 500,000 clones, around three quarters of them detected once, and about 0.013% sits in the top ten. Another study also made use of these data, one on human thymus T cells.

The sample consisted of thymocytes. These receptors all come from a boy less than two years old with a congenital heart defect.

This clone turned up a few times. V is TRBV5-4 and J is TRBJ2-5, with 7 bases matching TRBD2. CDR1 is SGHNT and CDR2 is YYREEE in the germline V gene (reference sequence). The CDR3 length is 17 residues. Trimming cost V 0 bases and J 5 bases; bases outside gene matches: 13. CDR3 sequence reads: CASSLEVAGPPWETQYF. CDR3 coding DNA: TGTGCCAGCAGCTTGGAAGTAGCGGGCCCACCTTGGGAGACCCAGTACTTC.

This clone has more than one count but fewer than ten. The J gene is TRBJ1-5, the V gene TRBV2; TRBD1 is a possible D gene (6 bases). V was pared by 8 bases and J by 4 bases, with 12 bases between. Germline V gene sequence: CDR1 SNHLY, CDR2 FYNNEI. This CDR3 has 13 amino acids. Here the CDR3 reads CASGGHRNQPQHF. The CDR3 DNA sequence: TGTGCCAGCGGGGGACATAGGAATCAGCCCCAGCATTTT.

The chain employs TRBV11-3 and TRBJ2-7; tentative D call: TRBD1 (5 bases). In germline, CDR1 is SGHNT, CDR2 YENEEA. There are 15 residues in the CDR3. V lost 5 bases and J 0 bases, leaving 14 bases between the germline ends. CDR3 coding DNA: TGTGCCAGCAGCCAAAGCAGGGATCTCTCCTACGAGCAGTACTTC. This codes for CASSQSRDLSYEQYF.

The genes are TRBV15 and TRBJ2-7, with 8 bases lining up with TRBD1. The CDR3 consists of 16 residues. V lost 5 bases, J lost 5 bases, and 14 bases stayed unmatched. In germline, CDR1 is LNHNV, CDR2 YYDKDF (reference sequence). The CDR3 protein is CATSSQWTGRPHEQYF. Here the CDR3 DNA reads TGTGCCACCAGCTCCCAATGGACAGGGAGGCCCCACGAGCAGTACTTC.

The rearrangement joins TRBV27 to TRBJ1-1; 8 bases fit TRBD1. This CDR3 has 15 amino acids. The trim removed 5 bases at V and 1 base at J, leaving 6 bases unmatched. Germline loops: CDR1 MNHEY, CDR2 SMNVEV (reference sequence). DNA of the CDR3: TGTGCCAGCAGTCTGGACAGGGTCACGAACACTGAAGCTTTCTTT. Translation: CASSLDRVTNTEAFF.

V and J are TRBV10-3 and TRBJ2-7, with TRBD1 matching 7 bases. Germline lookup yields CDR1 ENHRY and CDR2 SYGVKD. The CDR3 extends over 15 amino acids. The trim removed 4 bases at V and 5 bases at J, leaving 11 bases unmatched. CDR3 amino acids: CAISGEAGGRNEQYF. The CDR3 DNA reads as TGTGCCATCAGTGGTGAGGCAGGGGGACGGAACGAGCAGTACTTC.

The CDR3 DNA reads as TGTGCCAGCAGCTCAGCCCACAGGGGCTATGGCTACACCTTC. It specifies CASSSAHRGYGYTF. The chain joins TRBV11-2 to TRBJ1-2, with 7 bases that match TRBD1. The CDR3 has 14 residues. Germline CDR1 SGHAT, CDR2 FQNNGV. Trimming cost V 4 bases and J 4 bases; bases outside gene matches: 6.

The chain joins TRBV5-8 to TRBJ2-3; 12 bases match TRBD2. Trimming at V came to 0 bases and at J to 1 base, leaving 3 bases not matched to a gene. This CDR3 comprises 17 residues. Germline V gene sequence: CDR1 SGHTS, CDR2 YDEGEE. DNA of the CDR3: TGTGCCAGCAGCTTGGGACTAGCGGGAGAAGGCACAGATACGCAGTATTTT. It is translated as CASSLGLAGEGTDTQYF.

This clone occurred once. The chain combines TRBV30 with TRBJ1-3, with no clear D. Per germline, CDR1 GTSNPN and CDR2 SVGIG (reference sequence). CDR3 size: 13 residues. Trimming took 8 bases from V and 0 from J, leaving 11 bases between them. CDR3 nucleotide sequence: TGTGCCGGTCGGCGGGGCTCTGGAAACACCATATATTTT. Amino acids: CAGRRGSGNTIYF.

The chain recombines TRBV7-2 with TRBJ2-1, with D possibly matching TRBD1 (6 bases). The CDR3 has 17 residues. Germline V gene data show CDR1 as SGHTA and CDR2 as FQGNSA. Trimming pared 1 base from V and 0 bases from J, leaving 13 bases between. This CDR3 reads CASSLVQGQSSYNEQFF. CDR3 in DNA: TGTGCCAGCAGCTTAGTACAGGGCCAAAGCTCCTACAATGAGCAGTTCTTC.

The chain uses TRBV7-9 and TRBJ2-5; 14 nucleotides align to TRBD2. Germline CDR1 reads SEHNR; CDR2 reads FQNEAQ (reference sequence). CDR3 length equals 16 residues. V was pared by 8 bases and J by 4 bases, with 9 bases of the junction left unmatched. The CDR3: CASGGLAGGYGETQYF. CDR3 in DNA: TGTGCCAGCGGAGGACTAGCGGGAGGATACGGAGAGACCCAGTACTTC.

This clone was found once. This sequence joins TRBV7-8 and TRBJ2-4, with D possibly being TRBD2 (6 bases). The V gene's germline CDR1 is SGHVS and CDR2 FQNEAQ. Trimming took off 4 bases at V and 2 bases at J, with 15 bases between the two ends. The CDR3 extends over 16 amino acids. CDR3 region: CASSSQGGRSKNIQYF. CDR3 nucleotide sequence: TGTGCCAGCAGCTCCCAGGGAGGTCGTTCCAAAAACATTCAGTACTTC.

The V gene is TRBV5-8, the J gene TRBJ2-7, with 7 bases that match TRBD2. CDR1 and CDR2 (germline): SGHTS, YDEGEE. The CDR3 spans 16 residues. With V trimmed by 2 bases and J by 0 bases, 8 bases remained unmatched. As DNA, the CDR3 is TGTGCCAGCAGCTTACGGACTAGTAGGGGCTCCTACGAGCAGTACTTC. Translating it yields CASSLRTSRGSYEQYF.

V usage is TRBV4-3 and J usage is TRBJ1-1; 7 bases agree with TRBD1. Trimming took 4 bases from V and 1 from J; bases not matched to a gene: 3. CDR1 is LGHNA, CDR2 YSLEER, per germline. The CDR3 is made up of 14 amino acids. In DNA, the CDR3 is TGCGCCAGCAGCCCACAGGGGACGAACACTGAAGCTTTCTTT. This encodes CASSPQGTNTEAFF.

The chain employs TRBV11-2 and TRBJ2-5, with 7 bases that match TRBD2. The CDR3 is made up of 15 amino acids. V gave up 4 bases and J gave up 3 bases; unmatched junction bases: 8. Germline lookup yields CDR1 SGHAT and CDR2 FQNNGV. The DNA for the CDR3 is TGTGCCAGCAGCTATTTTAGCGGGCGCAAAGAGACCCAGTACTTC. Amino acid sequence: CASSYFSGRKETQYF. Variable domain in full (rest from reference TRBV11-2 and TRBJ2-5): EAGVAQSPRYKIIEKRQSVAFWCNPISGHATLYWYQQILGQGPKLLIQFQNNGVVDDSQLPKDRFSAERLKGVDSTLKIQPAKLEDSAVYLCASSYFSGRKETQYFGPGTRLLVL.